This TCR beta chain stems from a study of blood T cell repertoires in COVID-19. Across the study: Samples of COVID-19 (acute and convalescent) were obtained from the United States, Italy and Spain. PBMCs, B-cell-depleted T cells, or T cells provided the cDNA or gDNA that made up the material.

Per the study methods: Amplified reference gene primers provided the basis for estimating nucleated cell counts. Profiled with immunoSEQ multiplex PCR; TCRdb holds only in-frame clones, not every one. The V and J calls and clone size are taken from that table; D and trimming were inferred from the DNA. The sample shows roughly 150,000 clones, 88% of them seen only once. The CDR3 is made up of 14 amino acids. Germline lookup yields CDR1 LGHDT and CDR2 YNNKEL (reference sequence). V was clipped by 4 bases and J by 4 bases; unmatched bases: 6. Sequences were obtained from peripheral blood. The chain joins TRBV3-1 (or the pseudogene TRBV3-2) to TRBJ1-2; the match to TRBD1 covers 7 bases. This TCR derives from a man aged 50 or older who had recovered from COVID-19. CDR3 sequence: CASSRRGQFYGYTF. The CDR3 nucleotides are TGTGCCAGCAGCCGAAGGGGACAGTTCTATGGCTACACCTTC.